What follows describes a single T cell receptor beta chain. TCRdb used MiXCR to reprocess the 5' RACE reads, holding one entry per CDR3 protein. The repertoire holds 100,000 to 150,000 distinct CDR3 sequences, with around 9.8% as singletons. This entry comes from a study of T cells after yellow fever vaccination. CDR3 length: 10 residues. Trimming pared 5 bases from V and 8 bases from J, leaving 5 bases between. Germline values: CDR1 ENHRY, CDR2 SYGVKD. Material: CD8+ T cells sorted from PBMCs, obtained on the day of the yellow fever booster vaccination. The gene calls are TRBV10-3 and TRBJ2-3; D is ambiguous. This sequence was found in a man aged 18 to 35 who received the YFV17D yellow fever vaccine. The CDR3 protein is CAISSGTQYF. The CDR3 coding sequence is TGTGCCATCAGTAGTGGTACGCAGTATTTT.